These 25 T cell receptor beta chains were all obtained from the same sample, sequenced in a study of Ad26.COV2.S vaccination and SARS-CoV-2 variants. Treatment: roughly 20 received Ad26.COV2.S at low or high dose, single or two shots; about 5 received placebo; per-sample allocation not given. Samples analyzed were those drawn on day 63 after the first vaccine or placebo injection. Sequencing used immunoSEQ multiplex PCR; TCRdb keeps in-frame clones, though not all of them. The repertoire holds 330,000 or so clones, with 85% to 90% as singletons. The sample consisted of peripheral blood, taken in a trial of Ad26.COV2.S vaccine versus placebo. The receptors shown here come from a person between 18 and 65 years old who received the Ad26.COV2.S COVID-19 vaccine or a placebo.

The chain has TRBV14 and TRBJ1-1; no definite D call. V shed 1 base and J shed 8 bases, with 17 bases lying between them. Germline V gene lookup returns CDR1 SGHDN and CDR2 FVKESK. CDR3 length: 15 amino acids. CDR3 residues: CASSQVGWLTSEAFF. Here the CDR3 DNA reads TGTGCCAGCAGCCAAGTTGGGTGGTTGACCTCGGAAGCTTTCTTT.

In DNA form, the CDR3 reads TGTGCCAGCAGCCTAGGGGGCTCTGGAAACACCATATATTTT. Its translation: CASSLGGSGNTIYF. The gene calls are TRBV3-1 (or the pseudogene TRBV3-2) and TRBJ1-3, with a weak D call TRBD1 (6 bases). The CDR3 length is 14 residues. CDR1 and CDR2 from the germline V gene are LGHDT and YNNKEL (reference sequence). V lost 4 bases to trimming and J lost 0 bases, with 7 bases between them.

J is TRBJ1-5 and V is TRBV5-1; tentatively, D is TRBD1 (5 bases). Trimming left V 0 bases short and J 2 bases short, with 12 bases between. The CDR3 sequence is 16 residues long. In germline, CDR1 is SGHRS, CDR2 YFSETQ. The CDR3 nucleotides read TGCGCCAGCAGCTTGGAAGGGCCCAGGGGCAATCAGCCCCAGCATTTT. Translating it yields CASSLEGPRGNQPQHF.

This clone was recorded only once. This sequence joins TRBV7-3 and TRBJ2-3; TRBD1 matches at 8 bases. With 4 bases clipped from V and 2 bases from J, the junction kept 5 bases outside the gene matches. The CDR3 contains 15 residues. From germline, CDR1 is SGHTA and CDR2 FQGTGA. The CDR3 loop reads CASSYGQGITDTQYF. In DNA, the CDR3 is TGTGCCAGCAGCTATGGACAGGGAATCACAGATACGCAGTATTTT.

This sequence joins TRBV6-5 and TRBJ1-2; D unclear. The V end lost 10 bases, the J end lost 4 bases, and 7 bases lay between the germline ends. CDR1 is MNHEY, CDR2 SVGAGI, per germline. The CDR3 spans 10 residues. The CDR3 loop reads CAMGSYGYTF. In DNA, the CDR3 is TGTGCCATGGGGAGCTATGGCTACACCTTC.

The gene calls are TRBV29-1 and TRBJ2-1, with 9 bases lining up with TRBD2. This CDR3 contains 20 residues. CDR1 is SQVTM and CDR2 is ANQGSEA in the germline V gene. CDR3 amino acids: CITLQTRRRRQGLALGEQFF. As DNA, the CDR3 is TGCATCACCTTACAGACTCGGAGGAGGAGACAGGGACTAGCTCTTGGTGAGCAGTTCTTC.

The V gene is TRBV18, the J gene TRBJ2-5; D gene uncertain. The V end was cut by 4 bases, the J end by 4 bases, with 10 bases between. CDR1 KGHSH and CDR2 LQKENI come from the germline V gene. This CDR3 region has 13 residues. Here the CDR3 DNA reads TGTGCCAGCTCACTGGTAGGTCGAGAGACCCAGTACTTC. It translates to CASSLVGRETQYF.

The rearrangement links TRBV2 to TRBJ1-2, with TRBD1 matching 10 bases. V shed 7 bases, J shed 1 base, and the junction held 6 bases outside the gene matches. CDR3 length: 15 residues. Germline CDR1 is SNHLY and CDR2 is FYNNEI. The CDR3 sequence is CASTPGQGINYGYTF. CDR3 sequence (DNA): TGTGCCAGCACCCCGGGACAGGGGATTAACTATGGCTACACCTTC.

This clone was seen once. V usage is TRBV5-8 and J usage is TRBJ1-4; TRBD1 matches 8 bases. The V and J ends lost 4 bases and 7 bases, in that order; junction bases with no gene match: 6. The CDR3 is 14 residues long. The germline gives CDR1 SGHTS, CDR2 YDEGEE. The CDR3 DNA is TGTGCCAGCAGCCCCGGACAGGGTTCTGAAAAACTGTTTTTT. It encodes CASSPGQGSEKLFF.

The J gene is TRBJ2-7, the V gene TRBV5-3; a possible D gene is TRBD2 (5 bases). TRBV5-3 is classed as an ORF, of uncertain function. This CDR3 is built from 13 residues. Trimming stripped 0 bases from V and 4 bases from J, with 8 bases between. This chain's CDR3 is CARSLDGLYEQYV. DNA for the CDR3: TGTGCCAGAAGCTTGGATGGACTGTACGAGCAGTACGTC.

This clone was observed a single time. The chain combines TRBV29-1 with TRBJ1-2; D not certain. From germline, CDR1 is SQVTM and CDR2 ANQGSEA. V shed 3 bases and J shed 4 bases, with 6 bases lying between them. The CDR3 is 11 amino acids. As DNA, the CDR3 is TGCAGCGTTGAGGGGTCCTATGGCTACACCTTC. Residues: CSVEGSYGYTF.

This sequence joins TRBV6-1 and TRBJ2-1; a possible D gene is TRBD2 (6 bases). The CDR3 is 13 residues long. The germline V and J ends were trimmed by 0 bases and 15 bases, with 15 bases remaining between them. CDR1 and CDR2 from the germline V gene are MNHNS and SASEGT. CDR3 residues: CASSEASGSGRFF. The CDR3 DNA reads as TGTGCCAGCAGTGAAGCGTCCGGGAGCGGACGGTTCTTC.

This clone was counted only a few times. This sequence joins TRBV18 and TRBJ1-4; tentatively, D is TRBD1 (6 bases). The CDR3 is 15 amino acids. Trimming removed 6 bases from V and 7 bases from J, with 18 bases in between. Per the germline V gene, CDR1 is KGHSH and CDR2 is LQKENI. This CDR3 is CASSPTQGFGEKLFF. The CDR3 nucleotides read TGTGCCAGCTCTCCTACCCAGGGGTTCGGTGAAAAACTGTTTTTT.

The gene calls are TRBV5-4 and TRBJ1-1, with D maybe TRBD1 (6 bases). This CDR3 contains 15 residues. With 4 bases removed from V and 1 base from J, the gap between germline ends came to 14 bases. CDR1 and CDR2 from the germline V gene are SGHNT and YYREEE (reference sequence). CDR3 in DNA: TGTGCCAGCAGCCGCATGGGGGCGCGGAACACTGAAGCTTTCTTT. Translation gives CASSRMGARNTEAFF.

The chain combines TRBV5-1 with TRBJ1-4; no clear D gene. Per germline, CDR1 SGHRS and CDR2 YFSETQ. The CDR3 has 15 amino acids. V was shortened by 5 bases and J by 6 bases, with 17 bases between the two germline ends. The CDR3 reads CASRPTGRSDEKLFF. The CDR3 DNA sequence: TGCGCCAGCAGGCCTACGGGTCGTTCGGATGAAAAACTGTTTTTT.

This clone was counted once. This chain joins TRBV18 and TRBJ1-3; D gene uncertain. This CDR3 is built from 15 residues. The V end was cut by 4 bases, the J end by 0 bases, with 10 bases between. Germline loops: CDR1 KGHSH, CDR2 LQKENI. CDR3 loop: CASSQETSSGNTIYF. The CDR3 DNA follows: TGTGCCAGCTCACAAGAGACGAGCTCTGGAAACACCATATATTTT.

This clone was detected only once. The chain uses TRBV29-1 and TRBJ2-5, with D possibly being TRBD1 (7 bases). CDR1 is SQVTM, CDR2 ANQGSEA, per germline. This CDR3 is built from 14 residues. The ends were cut back, 5 bases at V and 5 bases at J, with 18 bases in the middle. CDR3 amino acids: CSVSTGAGWETQYF. The CDR3, as DNA: TGCAGCGTTTCAACAGGGGCGGGGTGGGAGACCCAGTACTTC.

This rearrangement joins TRBV29-1 to TRBJ1-2; possibly TRBD1 for D (6 bases). The CDR3 length is 12 residues. Per the germline V gene, CDR1 is SQVTM and CDR2 is ANQGSEA. The V gene lost 4 bases and the J gene lost 3 bases, with 9 bases spanning the gap. CDR3 residues: CSVGPGDYGYTF. CDR3 sequence (DNA): TGCAGCGTTGGTCCAGGGGACTATGGCTACACCTTC. Filled out from reference TRBV29-1 and TRBJ1-2, the complete variable domain reads SAVISQKPSRDICQRGTSLTIQCQVDSQVTMMFWYRQQPGQSLTLIATANQGSEATYESGFVIDKFPISRPNLTFSTLTVSNMSPEDSSIYLCSVGPGDYGYTFGSGTRLTVV.

V and J are TRBV5-1 and TRBJ2-7; tentatively, D is TRBD1 (5 bases). Germline-derived CDR1 and CDR2 are SGHRS and YFSETQ. Trimming shortened V by 1 base and J by 1 base, and 12 bases separated the two germline ends. The length of the CDR3 is 15 residues. CDR3 sequence reads: CASSLSQGPSYEQYF. DNA of the CDR3: TGCGCCAGCAGCTTGTCGCAGGGCCCTTCCTACGAGCAGTACTTC. Combining the CDR3 with reference TRBV5-1 and TRBJ2-7 gives the whole variable domain KAGVTQTPRYLIKTRGQQVTLSCSPISGHRSVSWYQQTPGQGLQFLFEYFSETQRNKGNFPGRFSGRQFSNSRSEMNVSTLELGDSALYLCASSLSQGPSYEQYFGPGTRLTVT.

This clone was observed a single time. The chain couples TRBV5-6 to TRBJ2-1; D may be TRBD1 (5 bases). This CDR3 is built from 15 residues. V was pared by 0 bases and J by 3 bases, with 10 bases between. The V gene's germline CDR1 is SGHDT and CDR2 YYEEEE. The CDR3 region is CASSLEPGFYNEQFF. The CDR3 DNA sequence: TGTGCCAGCAGCTTGGAACCAGGGTTCTACAATGAGCAGTTCTTC. Variable domain in full (rest from reference TRBV5-6 and TRBJ2-1): DAGVTQSPTHLIKTRGQQVTLRCSPKSGHDTVSWYQQALGQGPQFIFQYYEEEERQRGNFPDRFSGHQFPNYSSELNVNALLLGDSALYLCASSLEPGFYNEQFFGPGTRLTVL.

The chain combines TRBV6-5 with TRBJ1-2, with D tentatively TRBD1 (5 bases). CDR1 MNHEY and CDR2 SVGAGI come from the germline V gene. CDR3 size: 14 residues. Trimming stripped 5 bases from V and 8 bases from J, with 18 bases between. The CDR3 here is CASSRFREKGGYTF. The CDR3 coding sequence is TGTGCCAGCAGTCGTTTCAGGGAGAAGGGAGGCTACACCTTC.

The J gene is TRBJ1-5, the V gene TRBV11-1, with D possibly being TRBD1 (5 bases). This CDR3 spans 15 amino acids. Per germline, CDR1 SGHAT and CDR2 FQDESV (reference sequence). V lost 2 bases, J lost 0 bases, and 8 bases lay in between. In nucleotides, the CDR3 is TGTGCCAGCAGCTTACCAGGGCGTAGCAATCAGCCCCAGCATTTT. It yields the protein CASSLPGRSNQPQHF.

J is TRBJ1-2 and V is TRBV27; no definite D call. Trimming removed 2 bases from V and 0 bases from J, with 7 bases in between. The CDR3 sequence is 14 residues long. Germline V CDR1 and CDR2: MNHEY, SMNVEV (reference sequence). The CDR3 region has the DNA TGTGCCAGCAGTTTAAGCAGTCCTAACTATGGCTACACCTTC. This sequence encodes CASSLSSPNYGYTF.

This sequence joins TRBV7-2 and TRBJ2-4; TRBD2 matches at 7 bases. V lost 5 bases, J lost 5 bases, and 6 bases stayed unmatched. Germline-derived CDR1 and CDR2 are SGHTA and FQGNSA. CDR3 length equals 14 residues. The CDR3 here is CASSPQGGENIQYF. The CDR3 region has the DNA TGTGCCAGCAGCCCGCAGGGAGGGGAAAACATTCAGTACTTC.

This clone was counted a single time. CDR3 sequence (DNA): TGTGCCAGCAGCTTGGTGGACCGGACCTACGAGCAGTACGTC. It encodes CASSLVDRTYEQYV. This sequence joins TRBV5-6 and TRBJ2-7; D is undetermined. V gave up 0 bases and J gave up 2 bases, with 9 bases separating them. The CDR3 totals 14 residues. CDR1 is SGHDT, CDR2 YYEEEE, per germline.